The sequence of this TCR beta chain was determined in a study of blood T cell repertoires in COVID-19. Study-wide background: The United States, Italy and Spain were the sources of the acute and convalescent COVID-19 samples. The analysed material was cDNA or gDNA that came from T cells, B-cell-depleted T cells, or PBMCs.

Germline V gives CDR1 MNHEY, CDR2 SVGAGI. This CDR3 has 14 amino acids. The trim removed 4 bases at V and 7 bases at J, leaving 6 bases unmatched. Cohort assignment relied on participant-reported clinical history. Within 2 weeks before study entry, exposed participants met a COVID-19 case. This clone was detected once. Produced via immunoSEQ multiplex PCR; TCRdb's table is partial and in-frame only. The sample shows under 150,000 clones, roughly 84% of them seen only once. Sequenced material: PBMCs or T cells enriched from blood (not recorded which). The rearrangement links TRBV6-5 to TRBJ2-5, with 10 nucleotides matching TRBD1. The sequence came from a woman between 45 and 60 years old who had been exposed to COVID-19. The CDR3 is CASSSGTGATTQYF. CDR3 in DNA: TGTGCCAGCAGTTCCGGGACAGGGGCAACGACCCAGTACTTC.